Below are 8 T cell receptor beta chains sequenced from a single sample in a study of regulatory T cells in long-lasting Graves disease. For TCR beta, libraries came from iRepertoire HTBI primers and Arm-PCR of CDR3 regions. TCRdb re-called the multiplex PCR reads through MiXCR, storing one row per CDR3 protein. Among roughly 500,000 distinct CDR3 sequences listed, 20% to 25% were seen once. The time point: persistent/refractory GD, antithyroid drugs over 5 years with positive TRAb. RNA from PBMCs was the source of the TCR library. Sequences were derived from peripheral blood mononuclear cells (PBMCs), sampled when the disease was refractory, from a patient treated with antithyroid drugs. The receptors were gathered from a female donor with Graves disease.

The rearrangement joins TRBV14 to TRBJ1-4; 10 bases line up with TRBD1. This CDR3 contains 16 residues. Unmatched junction bases numbered 6, after V lost 0 bases and J lost 8 bases. CDR1 SGHDN and CDR2 FVKESK come from the germline V gene. The CDR3 nucleotides read TGTGCCAGCAGCCAAGATGTTTGGGGACAGGGGGAAAAACTGTTTTTT. This codes for CASSQDVWGQGEKLFF.

This clonotype has ten or more counts. The chain links TRBV12-3 or TRBV12-4 to TRBJ2-6; D is unclear. The V end lost 6 bases, the J end lost 2 bases, and 14 bases lay between the germline ends. The CDR3 consists of 16 residues. CDR3 protein: CASSQLRMTGANVLTF. For the CDR3, the DNA is TGTGCCAGCAGCCAGCTGAGGATGACTGGGGCCAACGTCCTGACTTTC.

V is TRBV2 and J is TRBJ2-5; possibly TRBD1 for D (6 bases). Germline assignment: CDR1 SNHLY and CDR2 FYNNEI. Trimming removed 6 bases from V and 5 bases from J, with 19 bases in between. The CDR3 length is 15 residues. The CDR3 is CASSLVRFRGETQYF. The CDR3 DNA follows: TGTGCCAGCAGCTTAGTAAGGTTTAGGGGGGAGACCCAGTACTTC. The full variable domain, rest sourced from reference TRBV2 and TRBJ2-5, is EPEVTQTPSHQVTQMGQEVILRCVPISNHLYFYWYRQILGQKVEFLVSFYNNEISEKSEIFDDQFSVERPDGSNFTLKIRSTKLEDSAMYFCASSLVRFRGETQYFGPGTRLLVL.

This clonotype has only a few counts. The rearrangement uses TRBV6-2 or TRBV6-3 and TRBJ1-1; D unclear. Trimming left V 0 bases short and J 3 bases short, with 8 bases between. CDR3 length: 14 residues. The germline V gene has CDR1 MNHEY and CDR2 SVGEGT. CDR3: CASSYSGSDTEAFF. DNA of the CDR3: TGTGCCAGCAGTTACTCTGGTTCCGACACTGAAGCTTTCTTT.

As concerns this clonotype: This CDR3 fails to terminate in the conserved phenylalanine or tryptophan, so it likely reflects a read error. The gene calls are TRBV2 and TRBJ2-5; D call uncertain. Per the germline V gene, CDR1 is SNHLY and CDR2 is FYNNEI. V shed 6 bases and J shed 0 bases, with 14 bases lying between them. This CDR3 comprises 15 residues. For the CDR3, the DNA is TGTGCCAGCAGCTTAGGTAATCCGTACCAAGAGACCCAGTACCTC. Amino acids: CASSLGNPYQETQYL.

There are many counts of this clonotype. The chain is built from TRBV7-2 and TRBJ1-4, with 7 bases fitting TRBD1. The germline V gene encodes CDR1 SGHTA and CDR2 FQGNSA. CDR3 length: 15 residues. V lost 3 bases to trimming and J lost 2 bases; unmatched junction nucleotides: 3. This CDR3 is CASSLGGQTNEKLFF. CDR3 DNA sequence: TGTGCCAGCAGCTTGGGGGGACAGACTAATGAAAAACTGTTTTTT.

This clonotype appeared many times. CDR3 DNA sequence: TGCGCCAGCAGCCCATCAGGGATCGCGAACACCGGGGAGCTGTTTTTT. Amino acid sequence: CASSPSGIANTGELFF. V usage is TRBV5-1 and J usage is TRBJ2-2; D is possibly TRBD1 (5 bases). This CDR3 is built from 16 residues. Trimming removed 4 bases from V and 0 bases from J, with 13 bases in between. Germline V gene data show CDR1 as SGHRS and CDR2 as YFSETQ. The complete variable domain, with remaining parts taken from reference TRBV5-1 and TRBJ2-2, reads KAGVTQTPRYLIKTRGQQVTLSCSPISGHRSVSWYQQTPGQGLQFLFEYFSETQRNKGNFPGRFSGRQFSNSRSEMNVSTLELGDSALYLCASSPSGIANTGELFFGEGSRLTVL.

This clonotype was picked up a small number of times. V usage is TRBV7-2 and J usage is TRBJ1-1, with D uncertain. The CDR3 runs 13 residues. Germline CDR1 reads SGHTA; CDR2 reads FQGNSA. Trimming took 1 base from V and 7 from J, leaving 10 bases between them. The CDR3 DNA sequence: TGTGCCAGCAGCTTAGTGGAGGATTTTGAAGCTTTCTTT. Its translation is CASSLVEDFEAFF.